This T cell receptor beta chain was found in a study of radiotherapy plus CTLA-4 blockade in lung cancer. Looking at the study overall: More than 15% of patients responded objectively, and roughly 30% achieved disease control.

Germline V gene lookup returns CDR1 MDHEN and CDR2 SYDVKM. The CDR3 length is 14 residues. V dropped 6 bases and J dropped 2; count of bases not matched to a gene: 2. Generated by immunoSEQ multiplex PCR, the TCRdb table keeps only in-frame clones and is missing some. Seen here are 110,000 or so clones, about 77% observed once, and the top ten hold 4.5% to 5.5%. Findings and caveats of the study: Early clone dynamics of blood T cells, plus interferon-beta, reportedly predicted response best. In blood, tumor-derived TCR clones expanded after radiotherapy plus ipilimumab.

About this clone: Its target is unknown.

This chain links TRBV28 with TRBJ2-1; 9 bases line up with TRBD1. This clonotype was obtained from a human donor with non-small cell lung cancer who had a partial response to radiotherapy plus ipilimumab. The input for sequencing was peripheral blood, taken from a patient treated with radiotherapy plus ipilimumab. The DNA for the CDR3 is TGTGCCAGCAGAACAGGGGGCGCCTACAATGAGCAGTTCTTC. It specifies CASRTGGAYNEQFF.